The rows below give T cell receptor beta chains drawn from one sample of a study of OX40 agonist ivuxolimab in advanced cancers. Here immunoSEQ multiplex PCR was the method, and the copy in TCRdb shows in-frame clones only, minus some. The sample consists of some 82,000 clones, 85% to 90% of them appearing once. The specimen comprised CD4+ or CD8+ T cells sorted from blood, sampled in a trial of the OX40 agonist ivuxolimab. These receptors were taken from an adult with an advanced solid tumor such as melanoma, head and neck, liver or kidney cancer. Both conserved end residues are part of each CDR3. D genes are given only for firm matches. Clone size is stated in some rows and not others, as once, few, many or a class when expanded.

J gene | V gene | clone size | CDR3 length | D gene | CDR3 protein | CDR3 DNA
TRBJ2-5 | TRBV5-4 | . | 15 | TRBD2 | CASSYKLAGQETQYF | TGTGCCAGCAGCTATAAACTAGCGGGGCAAGAGACCCAGTACTTC
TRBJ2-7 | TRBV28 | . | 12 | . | CASSYTFGEQYF | TGTGCCAGCAGTTATACTTTTGGCGAGCAGTACTTC
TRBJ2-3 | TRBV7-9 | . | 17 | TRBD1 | CASSLAGGQGRTDTQYF | TGTGCCAGCAGCTTAGCAGGGGGACAGGGAAGGACGGATACGCAGTATTTT
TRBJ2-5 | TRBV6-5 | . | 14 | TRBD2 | CASRPPGGLETQYF | TGTGCCAGCAGACCGCCGGGGGGGTTAGAGACCCAGTACTTC
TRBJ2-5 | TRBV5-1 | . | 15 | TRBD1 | CASSLDGQGGETQYF | TGCGCCAGCAGCTTAGACGGACAGGGAGGCGAGACCCAGTACTTC
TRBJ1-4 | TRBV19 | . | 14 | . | CASRTPQPNEKLFF | TGTGCCAGTAGGACGCCCCAGCCGAATGAAAAACTGTTTTTT
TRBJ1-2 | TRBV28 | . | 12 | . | CASSGSGSGYTF | TGTGCCAGCAGTGGATCAGGGTCAGGCTACACCTTC
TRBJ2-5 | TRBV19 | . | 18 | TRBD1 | CASSIDRAGTGGRETQYF | TGTGCCAGTAGTATAGATCGAGCCGGGACAGGGGGTCGAGAGACCCAGTACTTC
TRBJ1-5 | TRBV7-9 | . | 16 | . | CASSPSGRGNNQPQHF | TGTGCCAGCAGCCCCTCGGGGAGGGGGAACAATCAGCCCCAGCATTTT
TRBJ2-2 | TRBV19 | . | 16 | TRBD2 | CASSVLAGSFTGELFF | TGTGCCAGTAGTGTTCTAGCGGGAAGTTTCACCGGGGAGCTGTTTTTT
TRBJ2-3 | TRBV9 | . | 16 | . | CASSVGPGEGADTQYF | TGTGCCAGCAGCGTAGGGCCGGGAGAGGGCGCAGATACGCAGTATTTT
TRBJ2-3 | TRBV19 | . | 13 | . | CASSIWTGDTQYF | TGTGCCAGTAGTATCTGGACGGGGGATACGCAGTATTTT
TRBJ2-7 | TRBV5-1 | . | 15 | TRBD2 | CASSPSGRASYEQYF | TGCGCCAGCAGCCCTAGCGGGAGGGCCTCCTACGAGCAGTACTTC
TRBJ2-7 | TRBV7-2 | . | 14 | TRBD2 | CASGRADLTYEQYF | TGTGCCAGCGGGAGGGCAGACCTAACCTACGAGCAGTACTTC
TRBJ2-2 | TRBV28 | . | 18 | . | CASTLRGGRAGGTGELFF | TGTGCCAGCACCTTGAGGGGAGGTCGGGCAGGGGGAACCGGGGAGCTGTTTTTT
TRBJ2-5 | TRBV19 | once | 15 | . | CASSIRYRVQETQYF | TGTGCCAGTAGTATCCGGTACCGGGTGCAAGAGACCCAGTACTTC
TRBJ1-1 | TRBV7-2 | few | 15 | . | CASSLDGSMDTEAFF | TGTGCCAGCAGCTTAGACGGCAGCATGGACACTGAAGCTTTCTTT
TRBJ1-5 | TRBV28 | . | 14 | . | CASKSMTSNQPQHF | TGTGCCAGCAAATCTATGACTAGCAATCAGCCCCAGCATTTT
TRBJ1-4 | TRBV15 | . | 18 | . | CATSRDHMTPATNEKLFF | TGTGCCACCAGCAGAGATCACATGACCCCAGCAACTAATGAAAAACTGTTTTTT
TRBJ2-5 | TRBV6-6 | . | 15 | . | CASSYSYAGAETQYF | TGTGCCAGCAGTTACTCTTACGCGGGTGCAGAGACCCAGTACTTC
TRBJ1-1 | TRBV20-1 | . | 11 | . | CSATDRIEAFF | TGCAGTGCTACAGACAGGATTGAAGCTTTCTTT
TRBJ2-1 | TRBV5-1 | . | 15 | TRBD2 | CASSFISGNVNEQFF | TGCGCCAGCAGCTTCATTAGCGGGAATGTCAATGAGCAGTTCTTC
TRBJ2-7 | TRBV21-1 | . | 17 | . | CASSNPIVPGKIYEQYF | TGTGCCAGCAGCAACCCTATAGTTCCAGGGAAGATCTACGAGCAGTACTTC
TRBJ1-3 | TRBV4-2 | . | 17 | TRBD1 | CASSLLGQGNSGNTIYF | TGTGCCAGCAGCCTACTAGGACAGGGCAACTCTGGAAACACCATATATTTT
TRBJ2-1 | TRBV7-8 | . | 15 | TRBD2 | CASSKAGVSYNEQFF | TGTGCCAGCTCAAAAGCGGGAGTTTCTTACAATGAGCAGTTCTTC
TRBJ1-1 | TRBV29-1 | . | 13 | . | CSVASPLGTEAFF | TGCAGCGTCGCGAGCCCATTGGGCACTGAAGCTTTCTTT
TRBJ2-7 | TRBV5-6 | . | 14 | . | CASSLETRSYEQYF | TGTGCCAGCAGCTTGGAGACCAGGTCCTACGAGCAGTACTTC
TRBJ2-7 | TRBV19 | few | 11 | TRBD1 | CAGTGAYEQYF | TGTGCCGGGACAGGGGCCTACGAGCAGTACTTC
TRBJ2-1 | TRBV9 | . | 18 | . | CASSAGRGQANSYNEQFF | TGTGCCAGCAGCGCGGGAAGAGGGCAGGCAAACTCCTACAATGAGCAGTTCTTC
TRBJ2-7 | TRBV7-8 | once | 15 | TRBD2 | CASSLVQRGDYEQYF | TGTGCCAGCAGCTTAGTCCAGCGGGGAGACTACGAGCAGTACTTC
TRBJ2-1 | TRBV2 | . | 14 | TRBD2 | CASSLRGRGDEQFF | TGTGCCAGCAGTCTCCGCGGGAGAGGCGATGAGCAGTTCTTC
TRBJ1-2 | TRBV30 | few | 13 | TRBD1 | CAWYRDRPSLYTF | TGTGCCTGGTACCGGGACAGACCTTCCCTCTACACCTTC
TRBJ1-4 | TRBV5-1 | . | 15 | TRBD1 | CASSLLGDSNEKLFF | TGCGCCAGCAGCTTGTTAGGGGACAGCAATGAAAAACTGTTTTTT
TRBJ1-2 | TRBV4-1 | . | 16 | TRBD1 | CASSQDRGTGRYGYTF | TGCGCCAGCAGCCAAGATAGGGGGACAGGGCGATATGGCTACACCTTC
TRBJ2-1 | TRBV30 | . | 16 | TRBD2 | CAWTASGRLSYNEQFF | TGTGCCTGGACGGCTAGCGGGAGGCTTTCCTACAATGAGCAGTTCTTC
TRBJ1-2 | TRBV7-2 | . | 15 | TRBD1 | CASAGRGGVGYGYTF | TGTGCCAGCGCAGGTAGAGGGGGCGTGGGCTATGGCTACACCTTC
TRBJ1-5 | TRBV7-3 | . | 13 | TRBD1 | CASSRGQNQPQHF | TGTGCCAGCAGCCGGGGACAGAATCAGCCCCAGCATTTT
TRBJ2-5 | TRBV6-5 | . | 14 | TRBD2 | CASKRAGGIETQYF | TGTGCCAGCAAGCGAGCGGGAGGGATAGAGACCCAGTACTTC
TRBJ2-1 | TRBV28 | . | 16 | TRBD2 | CASRGTSGRSYNEQFF | TGTGCCAGCCGAGGAACTAGCGGCCGCTCCTACAATGAGCAGTTCTTC
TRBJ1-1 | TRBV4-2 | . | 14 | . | CASSLAGARTEAFF | TGTGCCAGCAGCCTGGCGGGGGCGAGGACTGAAGCTTTCTTT
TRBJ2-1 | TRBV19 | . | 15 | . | CASSIGGRAGNEQFF | TGTGCCAGTAGTATAGGCGGAAGGGCGGGCAATGAGCAGTTCTTC